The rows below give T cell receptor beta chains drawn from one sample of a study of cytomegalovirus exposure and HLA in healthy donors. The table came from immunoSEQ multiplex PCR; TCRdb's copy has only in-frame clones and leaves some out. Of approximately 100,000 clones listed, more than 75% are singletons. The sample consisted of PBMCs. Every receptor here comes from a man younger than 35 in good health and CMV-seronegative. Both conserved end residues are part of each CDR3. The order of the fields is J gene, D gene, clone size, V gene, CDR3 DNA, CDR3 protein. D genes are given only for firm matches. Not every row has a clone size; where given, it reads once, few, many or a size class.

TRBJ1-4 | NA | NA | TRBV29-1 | TGCAGCGTCGCCGGGGCAACTAATGAAAAACTGTTTTTT | CSVAGATNEKLFF
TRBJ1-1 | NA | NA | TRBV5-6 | TGTGCCAGCAGCTGGGAAACAGGGTTCTGGTTTGAGGCTTTCTTT | CASSWETGFWFEAFF
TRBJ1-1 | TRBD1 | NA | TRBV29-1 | TGCAGCGTTGAAGACCCGACAGGGGAGACTGAAGCTTTCTTT | CSVEDPTGETEAFF
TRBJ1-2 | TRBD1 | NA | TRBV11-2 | TGTGCCAGCAGCTCCGGACCGGACAGGGGAGAAACCTTC | CASSSGPDRGETF
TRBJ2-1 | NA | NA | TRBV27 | TGTGCCACCTCGATTAAGGGGGGGACTACCTACAATGAGCAGTTCTTC | CATSIKGGTTYNEQFF
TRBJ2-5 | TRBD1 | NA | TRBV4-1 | TGCGCCAGCAGCCAAGCACCGCCGGGACAGGGGAGGGAGACCCAGTACTTC | CASSQAPPGQGRETQYF
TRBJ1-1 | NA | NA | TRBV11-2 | TGTGCCAGCAGCTTGGTAGGGGTGGCTGAAGCTTTCTTT | CASSLVGVAEAFF
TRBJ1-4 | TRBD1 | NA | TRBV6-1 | TGTGCCAGCATCGGCAGGGGGCCAATTGAAAAACTGTTTTTT | CASIGRGPIEKLFF
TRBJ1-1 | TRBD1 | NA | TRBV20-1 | TGCAGTGCTACCGGGACAGGGTCAACTTTCTTT | CSATGTGSTFF
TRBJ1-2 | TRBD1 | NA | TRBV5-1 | TGCGCCAGCAGCTTGGCGGGGGACAGGGTCGTACCTTTCTATGGCTACACCTTC | CASSLAGDRVVPFYGYTF
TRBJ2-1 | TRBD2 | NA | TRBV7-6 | TGTGCCAGCAGCTTATGGCTAGCGGGGGTCGATGAGCAGTTCTTC | CASSLWLAGVDEQFF
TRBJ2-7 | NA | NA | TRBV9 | TGTGCCAGCAGCGTTGGAGGGCTTTCCTACGAGCAGTACTTC | CASSVGGLSYEQYF
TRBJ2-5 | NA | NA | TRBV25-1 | TGTGCCAGCAGTGAACCTGGAGGGGAGACCCAGTACTTC | CASSEPGGETQYF
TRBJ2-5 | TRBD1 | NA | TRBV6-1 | TGTGCCAGCAGCGCCAGGGGGCGTGAGACCCAGTACTTC | CASSARGRETQYF
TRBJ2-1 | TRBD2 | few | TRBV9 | TGTGCCAGCAGCCCCCAAGCGGGGCTTTACAATGAGCAGTTCTTC | CASSPQAGLYNEQFF
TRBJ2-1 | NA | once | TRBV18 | TGTGCCAGCTCACCTGCGTTTTTCTCCTACAATGAGCAGTTCTTC | CASSPAFFSYNEQFF
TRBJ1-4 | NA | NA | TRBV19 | TGTGCCAGTAGTGCGGACTGGGGAACTAATGAAAAACTGTTTTTT | CASSADWGTNEKLFF
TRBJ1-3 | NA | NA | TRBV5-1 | TGCGCCAGCAGCTTGGAGCCGGTTGGAAACACCATATATTTT | CASSLEPVGNTIYF
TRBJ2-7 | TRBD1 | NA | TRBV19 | TGTGCCAGTAGTACCCGGGACAGAGCCTTGGGCGAGCAGTACTTC | CASSTRDRALGEQYF
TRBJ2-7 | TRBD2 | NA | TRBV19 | TGTGCCAGTAGTATTGCTAGCGGGGACTACGAGCAGTACTTC | CASSIASGDYEQYF
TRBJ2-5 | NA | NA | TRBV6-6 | TGTGCCAGCAGTTATGGGGGCCAGGAGACCCAGTACTTC | CASSYGGQETQYF
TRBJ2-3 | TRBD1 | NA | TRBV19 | TGTGCCAGTAGTCCCACAGGGGGACGGGGCACAGATACGCAGTATTTT | CASSPTGGRGTDTQYF
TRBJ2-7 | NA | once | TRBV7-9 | TGTGCCAGCAGCCCCACAGTGTCGCCCTACGAGCAGTACTTC | CASSPTVSPYEQYF
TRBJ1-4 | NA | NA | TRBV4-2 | TGTGCCAGCAGCCAAGATTCGGGGAGGAGGGGACTGTTTTTT | CASSQDSGRRGLFF
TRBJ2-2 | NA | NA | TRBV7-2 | TGTGCCAGCAGCTTAGAGCCCCCGGGGATCACCGGGGAGCTGTTTTTT | CASSLEPPGITGELFF
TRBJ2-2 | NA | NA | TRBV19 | TGTGCCAGTAGTAGGGAGGAGGGGAACACCGGGGAGCTGTTTTTT | CASSREEGNTGELFF
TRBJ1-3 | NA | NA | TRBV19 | TGTGCCACCTCGGAGGGCCTCTCTGGAAACACCATATATTTT | CATSEGLSGNTIYF
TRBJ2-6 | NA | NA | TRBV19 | TGTGCCAGTAGTATGGCGGGGTATGTCTCTGGGGCCAACGTCCTGACTTTC | CASSMAGYVSGANVLTF
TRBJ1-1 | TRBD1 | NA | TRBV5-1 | TGCGCCAGCAGCGCGTGGACAGGGCGTACTGAAGCTTTCTTT | CASSAWTGRTEAFF
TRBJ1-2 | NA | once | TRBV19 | TGTGCCAGTAACCAAAGGTCCGGGATCGAGGGGACGGGGGGTCTTGGCTACACCTTC | CASNQRSGIEGTGGLGYTF
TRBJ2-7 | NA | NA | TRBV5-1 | TGCGCCAGCAGCTTCACAGGTTCCGCCTACGAGCAGTACTTC | CASSFTGSAYEQYF
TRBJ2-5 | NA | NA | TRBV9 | TGTGCCAGCAGCCCCCGGGAAGGGCGGGGCGGAGAGACCCAGTACTTC | CASSPREGRGGETQYF
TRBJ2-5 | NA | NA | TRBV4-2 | TGTGCCAGCAGCCAGGTCGGGGGGCCGAGCGGAAAGACCCAGTACTTC | CASSQVGGPSGKTQYF
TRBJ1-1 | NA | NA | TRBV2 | TGTGCCAGCAGTGTACTGGGAACAGGGAGCACTGAAGCTTTCTTT | CASSVLGTGSTEAFF
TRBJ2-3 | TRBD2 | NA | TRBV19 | TGTGCCAGTAGTATAGATGGGCAGCGGGGGAGCACAGATACGCAGTATTTT | CASSIDGQRGSTDTQYF
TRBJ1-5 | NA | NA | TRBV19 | TGTGCCAGTAGTATAGACGGGGGACCTAGCAATCAGCCCCAGCATTTT | CASSIDGGPSNQPQHF
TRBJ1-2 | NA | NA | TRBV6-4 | TGTGCCAGCAGTGACTTGCCGGGTTATGTCTATGGCTACACCTTC | CASSDLPGYVYGYTF
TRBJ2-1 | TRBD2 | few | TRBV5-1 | TGCGCCAGCAGCTCACACGGGACTAGCGGGGTGGATGAGCAGTTCTTC | CASSSHGTSGVDEQFF
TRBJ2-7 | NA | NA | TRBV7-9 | TGTGCCAGCAGCTTTATAAGGGACACTTTATCCTACGAGCAGTACTTC | CASSFIRDTLSYEQYF
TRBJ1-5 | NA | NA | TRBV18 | TGTGCCAGCTCGGATAGGGCGGGTGCCTATCAGCCCCAGCATTTT | CASSDRAGAYQPQHF
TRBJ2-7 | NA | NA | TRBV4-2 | TGTGCCAGCAGCCAAGAAGACGGGGGGCCCTACGAGCAGTACTTC | CASSQEDGGPYEQYF
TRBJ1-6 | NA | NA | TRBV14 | TGTGCCAGCAGCTTCAGTAATTCACCCCTCCACTTT | CASSFSNSPLHF
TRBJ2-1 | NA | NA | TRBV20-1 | TGCAGTGCTAGACTTGATGAGCAGTTCTTC | CSARLDEQFF
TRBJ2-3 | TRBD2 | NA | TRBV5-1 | TGCGCCAGCAGCACTAGCGGGGGAGTTGGTACAGATACGCAGTATTTT | CASSTSGGVGTDTQYF
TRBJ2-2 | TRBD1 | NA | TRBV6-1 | TGTGCCAGCAGACCAGGGGGCTTTATCACCGGGGAGCTGTTTTTT | CASRPGGFITGELFF
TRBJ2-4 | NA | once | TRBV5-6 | TGTGCCAGCAGCTTGGGATCCGCCGGGGGAAACATTCAGTACTTC | CASSLGSAGGNIQYF
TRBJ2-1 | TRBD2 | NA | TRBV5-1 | TGCGCCAGCAGCTTCACTAGCGGGGGGTACAATGAGCAGTTCTTC | CASSFTSGGYNEQFF
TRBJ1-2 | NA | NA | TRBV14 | TGTGCCAGCAGTCCTGGACAGCGCTTCTATGGCTACACCTTC | CASSPGQRFYGYTF
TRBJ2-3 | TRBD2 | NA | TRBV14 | TGTGCCAGCAGCCAAACCCGACTAGCGGGGGATACGCAGTATTTT | CASSQTRLAGDTQYF
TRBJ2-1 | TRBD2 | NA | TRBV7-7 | TGTGCTAGCAGCTTAGGTCTAGCGGGGGGTAGCAATGAGCAGTTCTTC | CASSLGLAGGSNEQFF
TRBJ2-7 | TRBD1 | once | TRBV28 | TGTGCCAGCAGTACAGGGGCAGTAGGGCAGTACTTC | CASSTGAVGQYF
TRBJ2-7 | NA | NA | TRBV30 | TGTGCCTGGAGTGTAGAGGTTAAGCAGTACTTC | CAWSVEVKQYF
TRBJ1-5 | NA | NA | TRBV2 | TGTGCCAGCAGTGGAAGGGAGAGTCAGCCCCAGCATTTT | CASSGRESQPQHF
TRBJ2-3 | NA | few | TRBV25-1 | TGTGCCAGCAGTGAATATGTGGGAGGAAGCACAGATACGCAGTATTTT | CASSEYVGGSTDTQYF
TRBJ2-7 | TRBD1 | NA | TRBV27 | TGTGCCAGCAGCTCATTTCCGGGACAGGGCTACAACGAGCAGTACTTC | CASSSFPGQGYNEQYF